This record looks at one T cell receptor (beta chain) sequence and its context. Measured with immunoSEQ multiplex PCR; TCRdb has only the in-frame clones, and not every one. The sample has some 27,000 clones; around four fifths are singletons. This sample was taken from a study of OX40 agonist ivuxolimab in advanced cancers. Study details: Dose-escalation patients suffered from hepatocellular carcinoma, melanoma, renal cell or head and neck cancer.

The sequence came from an adult with an advanced solid tumor such as melanoma, head and neck, liver or kidney cancer. The source was CD4+ or CD8+ T cells sorted from blood, collected in a trial of the OX40 agonist ivuxolimab.

CDR3 protein: CASRRDMNTEAFF. CDR3 nucleotides: TGTGCCAGCAGGAGGGACATGAACACTGAAGCTTTCTTT. The chain couples TRBV6-4 to TRBJ1-1; tentatively, D is TRBD1 (6 bases). The germline CDR1 and CDR2 sequences are MRHNA and SNTAGT. The CDR3 is 13 amino acids. V lost 6 bases, J lost 0 bases, and 8 bases lay in between.